This TCR beta chain was sequenced for a study of shared T cell receptors in the human thymus. The table came from immunoSEQ multiplex PCR; TCRdb's copy has only in-frame clones and leaves some out. The sample yields approximately 660,000 clones, 88% seen once. V was clipped by 6 bases and J by 9 bases; unmatched bases: 19. The CDR3 length is 16 residues. CDR1 and CDR2 from the germline V gene are MNHEY and SMNVEV (reference sequence). This sample was shared with a second study, whose subject was human thymus T cells.

The receptor was isolated from a boy in the first two years of life with a congenital heart defect. The V call is TRBV27, the J call TRBJ2-5, with 7 bases matching TRBD2. Sequences were obtained from thymocytes. For the CDR3, the DNA is TGTGCCAGCAGCTTAACCGCTAGCGGCCCATGGTTGGCCCAGTACTTC. Translated, it gives CASSLTASGPWLAQYF.